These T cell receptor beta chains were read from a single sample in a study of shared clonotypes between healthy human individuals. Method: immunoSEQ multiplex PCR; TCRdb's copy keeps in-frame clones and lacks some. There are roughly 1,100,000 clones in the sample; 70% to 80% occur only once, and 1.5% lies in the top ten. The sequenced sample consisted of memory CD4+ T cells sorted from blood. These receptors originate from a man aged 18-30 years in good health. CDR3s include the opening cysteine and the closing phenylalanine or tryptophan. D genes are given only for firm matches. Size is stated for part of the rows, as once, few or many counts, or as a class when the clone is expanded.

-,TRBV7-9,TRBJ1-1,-,CASSLGGGDTEAFF,TGTGCCAGCAGCTTAGGGGGCGGGGACACTGAAGCTTTCTTT
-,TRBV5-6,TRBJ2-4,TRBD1,CASSWLGQGLAKNIQYF,TGTGCCAGCAGCTGGTTGGGACAGGGCTTAGCCAAAAACATTCAGTACTTC
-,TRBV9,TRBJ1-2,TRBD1,CASSGSGGFNYGYTF,TGTGCCAGCAGCGGTTCAGGGGGTTTCAACTATGGCTACACCTTC
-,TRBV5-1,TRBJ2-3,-,CASSLSTDTDTQYF,TGCGCCAGCAGCTTGTCTACAGACACAGATACGCAGTATTTT
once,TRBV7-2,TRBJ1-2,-,CASSYKGRDDYGYTF,TGTGCCAGCAGCTACAAGGGACGGGATGACTATGGCTACACCTTC
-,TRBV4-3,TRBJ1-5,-,CASSRGYDSNQPQHF,TGCGCCAGCAGCCGTGGATATGATAGCAATCAGCCCCAGCATTTT
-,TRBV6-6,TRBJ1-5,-,CASSQQDSNQPQHF,TGTGCCAGCAGCCAACAGGATAGCAATCAGCCCCAGCATTTT
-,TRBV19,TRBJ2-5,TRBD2,CASSPLSGGFQETQYF,TGTGCCAGTAGTCCCCTTAGCGGGGGGTTCCAAGAGACCCAGTACTTC
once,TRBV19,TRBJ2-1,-,CASAGIGGPYNEQFF,TGTGCCAGCGCAGGGATTGGCGGGCCTTACAATGAGCAGTTCTTC
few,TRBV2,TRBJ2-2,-,CASHSANTGELFF,TGTGCCAGCCATTCGGCGAACACCGGGGAGCTGTTTTTT
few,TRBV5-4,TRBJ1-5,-,CASSSGIYQPQHF,TGTGCCAGCAGTTCCGGGATCTATCAGCCCCAGCATTTT
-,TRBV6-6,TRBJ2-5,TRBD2,CASSSPAGGGETQYF,TGTGCCAGCAGCTCCCCAGCGGGGGGCGGGGAGACCCAGTACTTC
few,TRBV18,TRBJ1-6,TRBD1,CASCRDSNNSPLHF,TGTGCCAGCTGCCGGGACAGCAATAATTCACCCCTCCACTTT
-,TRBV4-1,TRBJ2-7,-,CASSQVRTYTSYEQYF,TGCGCCAGCAGCCAAGTCAGGACATATACTTCCTACGAGCAGTACTTC
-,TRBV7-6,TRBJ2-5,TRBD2,CASSLGGLPLGETQYF,TGTGCCAGCAGCTTAGGGGGACTACCTCTGGGGGAGACCCAGTACTTC
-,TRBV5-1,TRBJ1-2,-,CASSPGTVYIDGYTF,TGCGCCAGCAGCCCCGGCACGGTCTATATTGATGGCTACACCTTC
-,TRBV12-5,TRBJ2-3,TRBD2,CASGWGWSSSGGGTDTQYF,TGTGCTAGTGGTTGGGGCTGGTCGTCAAGCGGGGGCGGCACAGATACGCAGTATTTT
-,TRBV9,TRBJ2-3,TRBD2,CASSRGDYPSRTDTQYF,TGTGCCAGCAGCCGGGGGGACTACCCCTCCCGCACAGATACGCAGTATTTT
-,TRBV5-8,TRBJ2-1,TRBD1,CASSQRQGVWNEQFF,TGTGCCAGCAGCCAGAGACAGGGGGTTTGGAATGAGCAGTTCTTC
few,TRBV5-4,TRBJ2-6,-,CASSLGPGGANVLTF,TGTGCCAGCAGCTTGGGTCCGGGGGGGGCCAACGTCCTGACTTTC
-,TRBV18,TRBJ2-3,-,CASSPPLGTDTQYF,TGTGCCAGCTCACCACCTCTAGGCACAGATACGCAGTATTTT
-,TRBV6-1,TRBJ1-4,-,CASSESMGQGHEKLFF,TGTGCCAGCAGTGAATCAATGGGGCAGGGTCATGAAAAACTGTTTTTT
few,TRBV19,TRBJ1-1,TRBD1,CASSTTGAAFF,TGTGCCAGTAGTACTACAGGGGCAGCTTTCTTT
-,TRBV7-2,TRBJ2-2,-,CASSPTRGDTGELFF,TGTGCCAGCAGCCCAACTAGGGGGGACACCGGGGAGCTGTTTTTT
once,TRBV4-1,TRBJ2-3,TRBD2,CASSRGTSGATDTQYF,TGCGCCAGCAGCCGGGGGACTAGCGGGGCCACAGATACGCAGTATTTT
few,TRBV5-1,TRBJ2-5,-,CASSSPEPAAAQYF,TGCGCCAGCAGCTCCCCGGAACCAGCGGCGGCCCAGTACTTC
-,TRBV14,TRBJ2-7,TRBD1,CASSQVVGTVYEQYF,TGTGCCAGCAGCCAAGTTGTGGGGACAGTCTACGAGCAGTACTTC
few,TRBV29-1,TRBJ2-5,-,CSVAYSQETQYF,TGCAGCGTTGCCTACAGCCAGGAGACCCAGTACTTC
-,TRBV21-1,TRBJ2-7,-,CASSKQKAPYEQYF,TGTGCCAGCAGCAAACAGAAGGCCCCCTACGAGCAGTACTTC
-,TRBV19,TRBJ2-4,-,CASSIGSVQAKNIQYF,TGTGCCAGTAGTATAGGTAGTGTTCAAGCCAAAAACATTCAGTACTTC
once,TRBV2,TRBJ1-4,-,CASRETGFNEKLFF,TGTGCCAGCAGGGAGACAGGCTTTAATGAAAAACTGTTTTTT
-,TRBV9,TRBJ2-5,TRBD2,CASSAQGGGAQETQYF,TGTGCCAGCAGCGCCCAGGGCGGGGGGGCCCAAGAGACCCAGTACTTC
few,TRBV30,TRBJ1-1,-,CAWSPPGRLNTEAFF,TGTGCCTGGAGTCCACCGGGGCGGTTGAACACTGAAGCTTTCTTT
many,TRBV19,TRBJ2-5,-,CASSPSKGETQYF,TGTGCCAGTAGCCCGAGTAAGGGGGAGACCCAGTACTTC
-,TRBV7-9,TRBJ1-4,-,CASSLLGSATNEKLFF,TGTGCCAGCAGCTTATTGGGCAGTGCAACTAATGAAAAACTGTTTTTT
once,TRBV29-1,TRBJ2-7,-,CSVEEATGWLAGSYEQYF,TGCAGCGTTGAAGAGGCGACAGGGTGGCTAGCGGGTAGCTACGAGCAGTACTTC
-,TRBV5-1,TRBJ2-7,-,CASSLRGGIGYEQYF,TGCGCCAGCAGCTTGCGAGGGGGAATAGGCTACGAGCAGTACTTC